A single sample is the source of the 22 T cell receptor beta chains below, sequenced in a study of blood T cell repertoires in COVID-19. Generated by immunoSEQ multiplex PCR, the TCRdb table keeps only in-frame clones and is missing some. In the table there are around 55,000 clones, approximately 90% of which are singletons. The sample consisted of peripheral blood. These receptors all come from a man between 60 and 75 years old with acute or convalescent COVID-19.

The chain is built from TRBV7-9 and TRBJ1-6, with unresolved D. Germline V gene sequence: CDR1 SEHNR, CDR2 FQNEAQ (reference sequence). V was trimmed by 1 base and J by 8 bases, leaving 6 bases between them. This CDR3 contains 13 residues. The CDR3 protein is CASSLGLDSPLHF. The CDR3 coding sequence is TGTGCCAGCAGCTTAGGGTTAGATTCACCCCTCCACTTT.

The genes are TRBV28 and TRBJ1-4, with TRBD1 matching over 10 bases. CDR1 is MDHEN, CDR2 SYDVKM, per germline. This CDR3 spans 16 amino acids. The ends lost 5 bases at V and 3 bases at J; junction bases unmatched: 6. This CDR3 reads CASSPPGQGANEKLFF. CDR3 DNA sequence: TGTGCCAGCAGTCCCCCCGGACAGGGGGCTAATGAAAAACTGTTTTTT.

The chain has TRBV6-1 and TRBJ2-3; 7 nucleotides match TRBD1. CDR1 is MNHNS and CDR2 is SASEGT in the germline V gene. V lost 0 bases and J lost 1; bases outside the gene matches: 4. The CDR3 covers 16 residues. The DNA of the CDR3 is TGTGCCAGCAGTGAAGCCCCAGGGGGACGCACAGATACGCAGTATTTT. Its protein is CASSEAPGGRTDTQYF.

This rearrangement joins TRBV6-5 to TRBJ2-3, with 10 bases matching TRBD2. Per the germline V gene, CDR1 is MNHEY and CDR2 is SVGAGI. Trimming at V came to 6 bases and at J to 4 bases, leaving 4 bases not matched to a gene. The CDR3 runs 14 residues. The CDR3 protein is CASRKTSGADTQYF. The DNA for the CDR3 is TGTGCCAGCAGGAAAACTAGCGGGGCAGATACGCAGTATTTT.

In this sample, this clone turned up a few times. The V gene is TRBV4-1, the J gene TRBJ1-2, with a possible D match to TRBD1 (6 bases). CDR1 MGHRA and CDR2 YSYEKL come from the germline V gene. Deletions cut 0 bases from V and 4 bases from J, with 15 bases between. The CDR3 consists of 16 residues. CDR3 protein: CASSQEGGARPYGYTF. The CDR3 DNA follows: TGCGCCAGCAGCCAAGAAGGGGGGGCGCGGCCCTATGGCTACACCTTC.

This clone was detected once. The chain employs TRBV4-3 and TRBJ1-6; unclear D gene. Germline values: CDR1 LGHNA, CDR2 YSLEER. V lost 0 bases, J lost 7 bases, and 10 bases lay in between. CDR3 size: 15 residues. This CDR3 reads CASSQDARHNSPLHF. CDR3 sequence (DNA): TGCGCCAGCAGCCAAGATGCCAGGCACAATTCACCCCTCCACTTT.

The gene calls are TRBV7-2 and TRBJ2-5; TRBD2 aligns across 8 bases. After removal of 4 bases from V and 0 bases from J, the junction contained 7 bases not matched to a gene. The CDR3 sequence is 16 residues long. Germline assignment: CDR1 SGHTA and CDR2 FQGNSA. This CDR3 reads CASSWTGGSYQETQYF. CDR3 in DNA: TGTGCCAGCAGCTGGACGGGGGGGTCCTACCAAGAGACCCAGTACTTC.

This chain joins TRBV7-3 and TRBJ2-2; maybe TRBD2 (6 bases). Trimming removed 2 bases from V and 5 bases from J, with 18 bases in between. CDR1 is SGHTA, CDR2 FQGTGA, per germline. There are 17 residues in the CDR3. The CDR3 protein is CASSLGAQEGRTGELFF. CDR3 DNA sequence: TGTGCCAGCAGCTTAGGAGCACAGGAGGGGCGAACCGGGGAGCTGTTTTTT.

The chain combines TRBV10-3 with TRBJ2-2, with D hard to call. Germline-derived CDR1 and CDR2 are ENHRY and SYGVKD. V lost 4 bases to trimming and J lost 3 bases, with 9 bases between them. The CDR3 length is 14 residues. Here the CDR3 reads CAISGDSYTGELFF. The CDR3 bases are TGTGCCATCAGTGGCGACTCATACACCGGGGAGCTGTTTTTT.

The chain uses TRBV28 and TRBJ2-1; TRBD2 aligns across 13 bases. CDR3 size: 15 residues. Germline values: CDR1 MDHEN, CDR2 SYDVKM. With 5 bases clipped from V and 9 bases from J, the junction kept 7 bases outside the gene matches. CDR3 sequence reads: CASSPTSGRGGEQFF. The CDR3 DNA is TGTGCCAGCAGTCCAACTAGCGGGAGGGGCGGTGAGCAGTTCTTC.

This clone appeared a single time. The rearrangement joins TRBV28 to TRBJ1-4; 10 bases match TRBD1. After removal of 4 bases from V and 8 bases from J, the junction contained 10 bases not matched to a gene. Germline CDR1 reads MDHEN; CDR2 reads SYDVKM. This CDR3 contains 16 residues. The DNA of the CDR3 is TGTGCCAGCAGTTCAGACCGACAGGGGGCAGAAGAAAAACTGTTTTTT. This codes for CASSSDRQGAEEKLFF. The variable domain in full, with the rest retrieved from reference TRBV28 and TRBJ1-4, is DVKVTQSSRYLVKRTGEKVFLECVQDMDHENMFWYRQDPGLGLRLIYFSYDVKMKEKGDIPEGYSVSREKKERFSLILESASTNQTSMYLCASSSDRQGAEEKLFFGSGTQLSVL.

This sequence joins TRBV30 and TRBJ1-3, with D possibly matching TRBD1 (5 bases). This CDR3 contains 13 residues. The V end was cut by 1 base, the J end by 7 bases, with 11 bases between. CDR1 and CDR2 from the germline V gene are GTSNPN and SVGIG (reference sequence). The CDR3 nucleotides read TGTGCCTGGAGTGGGCAGGGTGGGAACACCATATATTTT. It specifies CAWSGQGGNTIYF.

For the CDR3, the DNA is TGTGCCAGCAGCGTGGGACTAGCGGGAACAGATACGCAGTATTTT. Residues: CASSVGLAGTDTQYF. V gene TRBV7-2 combines with J gene TRBJ2-3, with 13 nucleotides matching TRBD2. The CDR3 runs to 15 residues. Trimming took 5 bases from V and 3 from J; bases not matched to a gene: 2. The germline V gene has CDR1 SGHTA and CDR2 FQGNSA.

The chain links TRBV5-4 to TRBJ2-3; 14 bases are a match to TRBD2. The germline V gene encodes CDR1 SGHNT and CDR2 YYREEE (reference sequence). Losses at the gene ends were 4 bases for V and 3 bases for J; bases not matched to a gene: 4. This CDR3 is 16 amino acids long. CDR3 sequence: CASSQGLAGVTDTQYF. The CDR3 DNA reads as TGTGCCAGCAGCCAGGGACTAGCGGGAGTGACAGATACGCAGTATTTT. Supplemented by reference TRBV5-4 and TRBJ2-3, the full variable domain reads ETGVTQSPTHLIKTRGQQVTLRCSSQSGHNTVSWYQQALGQGPQFIFQYYREEENGRGNFPPRFSGLQFPNYSSELNVNALELDDSALYLCASSQGLAGVTDTQYFGPGTRLTVL.

The chain couples TRBV30 to TRBJ1-2; the D gene is possibly TRBD1 (6 bases). Looked up from germline, CDR1 is GTSNPN and CDR2 is SVGIG (reference sequence). The CDR3 consists of 13 residues. The germline V and J ends were trimmed by 4 bases and 1 base, with 10 bases remaining between them. The CDR3 DNA sequence: TGTGCCTGGAACCAGGGGCTTAACTATGGCTACACCTTC. Amino acids: CAWNQGLNYGYTF.

The chain carries TRBV2 and TRBJ1-1, with D perhaps TRBD1 (6 bases). V lost 6 bases, J lost 3 bases, and 8 bases lay in between. The CDR3 consists of 12 residues. Germline loops: CDR1 SNHLY, CDR2 FYNNEI. CDR3 loop: CASSEGDTEAFF. CDR3 nucleotide sequence: TGTGCCAGCAGCGAGGGGGACACTGAAGCTTTCTTT.

The V and J genes are TRBV5-1 and TRBJ2-3; the D gene is possibly TRBD2 (5 bases). The CDR3 runs to 14 residues. Looked up from germline, CDR1 is SGHRS and CDR2 is YFSETQ. The V end lost 4 bases, the J end lost 4 bases, and 13 bases lay between the germline ends. The CDR3 bases are TGCGCCAGCAGCAAGGGTAGCGAGGCAGATACGCAGTATTTT. Translation gives CASSKGSEADTQYF. Variable domain in full (rest from reference TRBV5-1 and TRBJ2-3): KAGVTQTPRYLIKTRGQQVTLSCSPISGHRSVSWYQQTPGQGLQFLFEYFSETQRNKGNFPGRFSGRQFSNSRSEMNVSTLELGDSALYLCASSKGSEADTQYFGPGTRLTVL.

The chain is built from TRBV5-6 and TRBJ2-1, with 7 bases fitting TRBD2. The CDR3 sequence is 15 residues long. Germline V gene sequence: CDR1 SGHDT, CDR2 YYEEEE. V trimming: 3 bases; J trimming: 7 bases; junction bases outside the gene matches: 10. The CDR3 DNA follows: TGTGCCAGCAGCTCGAGGCCGGGACTACCGAATGAGCAGTTCTTC. The encoded protein is CASSSRPGLPNEQFF.

The rearrangement uses TRBV18 and TRBJ1-1; 12 bases are a match to TRBD1. Germline V CDR1 and CDR2: KGHSH, LQKENI. The ends lost 5 bases at V and 1 base at J; junction bases unmatched: 5. The CDR3 has 16 amino acids. CDR3 nucleotides: TGTGCCAGCTCAGCCGGGACAGGGGGCACGAACACTGAAGCTTTCTTT. Translated, it gives CASSAGTGGTNTEAFF.

The chain has TRBV6-2 or TRBV6-3 and TRBJ1-2; 7 bases match TRBD1. The germline CDR1 and CDR2 sequences are MNHEY and SVGEGT. V lost 2 bases and J lost 4; bases outside the gene matches: 4. The CDR3 runs 14 residues. The CDR3 here is CASSYLDRTYGYTF. CDR3 in DNA: TGTGCCAGCAGTTACCTGGACAGGACCTATGGCTACACCTTC.

V gene TRBV11-2 combines with J gene TRBJ2-7; 7 nucleotides align to TRBD1. V lost 1 base, J lost 6 bases, and 3 bases stayed unmatched. The CDR3 length is 13 residues. Germline assignment: CDR1 SGHAT and CDR2 FQNNGV. CDR3 sequence reads: CASSLVKGAEQYF. CDR3 nucleotides: TGTGCCAGCAGCTTAGTGAAGGGGGCCGAGCAGTACTTC.

This chain links TRBV6-1 with TRBJ2-3; 7 bases are a match to TRBD2. V lost 2 bases and J lost 14; bases outside the gene matches: 13. This CDR3 contains 14 residues. From germline, CDR1 is MNHNS and CDR2 SASEGT. CDR3 bases: TGTGCCAGCAGTGAACTATGGGAGGGCAGGGATTCGTATTTT. It codes for CASSELWEGRDSYF.